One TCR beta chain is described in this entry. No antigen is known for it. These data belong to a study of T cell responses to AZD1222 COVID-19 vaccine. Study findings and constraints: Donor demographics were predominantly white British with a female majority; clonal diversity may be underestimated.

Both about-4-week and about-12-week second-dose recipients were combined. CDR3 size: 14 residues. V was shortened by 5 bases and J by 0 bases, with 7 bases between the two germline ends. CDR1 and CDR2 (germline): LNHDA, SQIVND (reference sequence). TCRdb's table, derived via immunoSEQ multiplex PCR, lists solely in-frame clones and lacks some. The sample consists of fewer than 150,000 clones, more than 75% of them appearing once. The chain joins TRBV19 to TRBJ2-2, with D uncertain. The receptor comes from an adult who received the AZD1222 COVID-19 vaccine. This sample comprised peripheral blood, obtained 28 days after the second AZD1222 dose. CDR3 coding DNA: TGTGCCAGTAGTCCCCAGGCGAACACCGGGGAGCTGTTTTTT. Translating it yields CASSPQANTGELFF. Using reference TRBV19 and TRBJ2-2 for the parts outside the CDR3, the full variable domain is DGGITQSPKYLFRKEGQNVTLSCEQNLNHDAMYWYRQDPGQGLRLIYYSQIVNDFQKGDIAEGYSVSREKKESFPLTVTSAQKNPTAFYLCASSPQANTGELFFGEGSRLTVL.